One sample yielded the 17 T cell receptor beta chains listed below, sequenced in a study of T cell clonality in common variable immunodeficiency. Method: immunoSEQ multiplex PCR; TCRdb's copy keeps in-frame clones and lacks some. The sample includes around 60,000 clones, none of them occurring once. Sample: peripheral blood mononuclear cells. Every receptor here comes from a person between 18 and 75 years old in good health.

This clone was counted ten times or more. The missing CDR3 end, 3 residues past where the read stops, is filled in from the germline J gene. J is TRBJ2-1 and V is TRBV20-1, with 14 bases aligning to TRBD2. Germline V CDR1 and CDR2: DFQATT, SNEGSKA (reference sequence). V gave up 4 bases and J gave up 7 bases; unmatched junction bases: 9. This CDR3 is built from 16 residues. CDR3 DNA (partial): TGCAGTGCTAAATACCCCGGGACTAGCGGGAGAAATGAG. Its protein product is CSAKYPGTSGRNE. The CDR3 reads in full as CSAKYPGTSGRNEQFF.

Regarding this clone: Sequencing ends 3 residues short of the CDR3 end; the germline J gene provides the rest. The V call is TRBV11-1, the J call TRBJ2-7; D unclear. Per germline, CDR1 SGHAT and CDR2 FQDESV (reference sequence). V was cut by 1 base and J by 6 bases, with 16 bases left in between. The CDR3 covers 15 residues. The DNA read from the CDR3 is TGTGCCAGCAGCTTAGAAGACACCGTTCTCGTCGAG. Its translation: CASSLEDTVLVE. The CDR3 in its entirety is CASSLEDTVLVEQYF.

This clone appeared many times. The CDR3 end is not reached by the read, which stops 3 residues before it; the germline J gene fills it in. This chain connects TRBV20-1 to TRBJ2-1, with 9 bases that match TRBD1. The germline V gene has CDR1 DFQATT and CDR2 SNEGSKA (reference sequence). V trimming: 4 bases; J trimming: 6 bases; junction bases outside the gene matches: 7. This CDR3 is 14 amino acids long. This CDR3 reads CSATDRGPLNEQFF. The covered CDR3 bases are TGCAGTGCTACGGACAGGGGACCCCTCAATGAG.

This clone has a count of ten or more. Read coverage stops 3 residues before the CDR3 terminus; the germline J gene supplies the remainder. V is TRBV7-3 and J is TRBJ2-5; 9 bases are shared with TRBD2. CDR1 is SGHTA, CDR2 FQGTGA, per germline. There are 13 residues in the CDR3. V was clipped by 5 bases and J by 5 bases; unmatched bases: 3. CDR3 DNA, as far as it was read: TGTGCCAGCAGCATTAGCGGGAGTGAGACC. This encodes CASSISGSET. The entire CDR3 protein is CASSISGSETQYF.

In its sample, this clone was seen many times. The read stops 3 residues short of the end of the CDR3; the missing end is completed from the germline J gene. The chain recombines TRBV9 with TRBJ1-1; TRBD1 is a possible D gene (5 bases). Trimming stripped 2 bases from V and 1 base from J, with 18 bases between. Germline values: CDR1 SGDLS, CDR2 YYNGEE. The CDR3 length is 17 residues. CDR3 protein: CASSVVAFWGGNTEAFF. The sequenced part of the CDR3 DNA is TGTGCCAGCAGCGTGGTAGCCTTCTGGGGGGGGAACACTGAA.

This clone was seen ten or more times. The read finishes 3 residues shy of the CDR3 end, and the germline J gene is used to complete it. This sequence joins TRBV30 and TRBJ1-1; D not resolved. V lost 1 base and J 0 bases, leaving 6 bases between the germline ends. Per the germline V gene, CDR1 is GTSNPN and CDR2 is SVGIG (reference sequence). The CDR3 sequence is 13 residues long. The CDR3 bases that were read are TGTGCCTGGAGTGCCCAGATGAACACTGAA. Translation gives CAWSAQMNTE. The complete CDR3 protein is CAWSAQMNTEAFF.

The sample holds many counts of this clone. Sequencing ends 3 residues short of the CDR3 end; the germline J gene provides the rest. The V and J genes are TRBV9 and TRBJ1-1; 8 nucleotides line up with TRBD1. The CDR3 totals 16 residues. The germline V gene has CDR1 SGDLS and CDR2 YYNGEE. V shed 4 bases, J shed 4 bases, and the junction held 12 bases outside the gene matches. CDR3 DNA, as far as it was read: TGTGCCAGCAGCCCGTTGGACAGGGTGTTTGGCACTGAA. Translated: CASSPLDRVFGTE. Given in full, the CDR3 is CASSPLDRVFGTEAFF.

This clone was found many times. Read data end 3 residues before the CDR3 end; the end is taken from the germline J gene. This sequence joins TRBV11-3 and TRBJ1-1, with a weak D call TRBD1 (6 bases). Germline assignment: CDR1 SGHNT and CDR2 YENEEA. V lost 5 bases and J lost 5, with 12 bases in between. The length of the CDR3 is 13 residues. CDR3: CASSTGFRTEAFF. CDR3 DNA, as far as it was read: TGTGCCAGCAGCACAGGGTTCCGGACTGAA.

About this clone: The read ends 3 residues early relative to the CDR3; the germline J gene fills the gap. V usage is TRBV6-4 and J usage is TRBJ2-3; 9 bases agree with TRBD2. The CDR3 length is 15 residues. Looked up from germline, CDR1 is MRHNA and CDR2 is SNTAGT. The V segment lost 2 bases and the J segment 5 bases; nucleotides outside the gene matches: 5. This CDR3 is CASSDGRGGQDTQYF. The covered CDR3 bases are TGTGCCAGCAGTGACGGGCGGGGGGGCCAAGATACG.

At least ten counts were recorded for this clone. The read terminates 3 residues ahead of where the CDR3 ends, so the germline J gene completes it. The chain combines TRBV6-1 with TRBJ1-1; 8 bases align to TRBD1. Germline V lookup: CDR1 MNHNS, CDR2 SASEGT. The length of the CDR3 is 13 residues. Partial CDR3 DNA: TGTGCCAGCAGTGAAGGGACAGGGAGCGGA. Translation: CASSEGTGSG. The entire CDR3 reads CASSEGTGSGAFF.

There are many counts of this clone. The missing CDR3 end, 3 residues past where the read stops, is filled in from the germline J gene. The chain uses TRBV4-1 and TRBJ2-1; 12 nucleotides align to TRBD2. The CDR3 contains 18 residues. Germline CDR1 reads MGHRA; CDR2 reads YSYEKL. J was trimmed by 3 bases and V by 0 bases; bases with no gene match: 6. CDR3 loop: CASSQELAGGPVYNEQFF. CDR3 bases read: TGCGCCAGCAGCCAAGAGCTAGCGGGAGGGCCGGTCTACAATGAG.

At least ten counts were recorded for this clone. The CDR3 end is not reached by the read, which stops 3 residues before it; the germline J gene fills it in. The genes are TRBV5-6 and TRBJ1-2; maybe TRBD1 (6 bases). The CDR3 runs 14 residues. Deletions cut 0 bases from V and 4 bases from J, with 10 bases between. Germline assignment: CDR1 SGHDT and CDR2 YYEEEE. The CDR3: CASSLAQGVYGYTF. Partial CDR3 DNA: TGTGCCAGCAGCTTGGCACAGGGTGTCTATGGC. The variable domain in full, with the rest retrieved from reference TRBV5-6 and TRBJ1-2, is DAGVTQSPTHLIKTRGQQVTLRCSPKSGHDTVSWYQQALGQGPQFIFQYYEEEERQRGNFPDRFSGHQFPNYSSELNVNALLLGDSALYLCASSLAQGVYGYTFGSGTRLTVV.

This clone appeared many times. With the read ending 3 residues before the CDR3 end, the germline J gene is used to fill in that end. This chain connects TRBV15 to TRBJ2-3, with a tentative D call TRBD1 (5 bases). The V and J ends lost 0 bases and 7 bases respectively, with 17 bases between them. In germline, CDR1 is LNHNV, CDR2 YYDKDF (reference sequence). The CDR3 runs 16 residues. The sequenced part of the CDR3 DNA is TGTGCCACCAGCAGAGATAAGCAGGGAACCCTGCATACG. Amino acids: CATSRDKQGTLHT. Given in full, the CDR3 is CATSRDKQGTLHTQYF.

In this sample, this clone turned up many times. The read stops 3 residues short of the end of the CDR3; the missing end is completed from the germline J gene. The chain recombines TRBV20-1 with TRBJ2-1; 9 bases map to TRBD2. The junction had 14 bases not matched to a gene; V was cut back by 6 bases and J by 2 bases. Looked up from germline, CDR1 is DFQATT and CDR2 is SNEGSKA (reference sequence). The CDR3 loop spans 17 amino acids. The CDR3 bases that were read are TGCAGTGCCTCTGTGGATAGCGGGAGTTACACCTACAATGAG. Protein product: CSASVDSGSYTYNE. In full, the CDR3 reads CSASVDSGSYTYNEQFF.

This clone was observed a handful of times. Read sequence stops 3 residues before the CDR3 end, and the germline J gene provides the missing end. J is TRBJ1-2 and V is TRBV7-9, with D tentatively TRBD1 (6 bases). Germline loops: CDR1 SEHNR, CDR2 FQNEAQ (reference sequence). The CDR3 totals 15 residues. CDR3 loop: CASSLVGGGSYDYTF. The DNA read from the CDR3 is TGTGCCAGCAGCTTAGTTGGTGGGGGCTCCTACGAC.

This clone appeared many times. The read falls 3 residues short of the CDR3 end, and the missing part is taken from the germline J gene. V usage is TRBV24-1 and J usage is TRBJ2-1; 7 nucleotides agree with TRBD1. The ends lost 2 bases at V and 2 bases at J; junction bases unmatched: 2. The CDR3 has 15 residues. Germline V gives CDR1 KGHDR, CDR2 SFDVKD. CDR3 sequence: CATSDSGTAYNEQFF. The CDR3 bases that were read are TGTGCCACCAGTGATTCCGGGACAGCCTACAATGAG.

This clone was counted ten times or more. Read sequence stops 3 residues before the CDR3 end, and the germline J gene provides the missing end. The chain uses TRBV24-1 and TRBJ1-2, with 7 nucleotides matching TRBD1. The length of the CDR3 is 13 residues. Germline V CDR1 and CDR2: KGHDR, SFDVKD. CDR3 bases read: TGTGCCACCAGTGACAAGGGGGCGCGCGGC. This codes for CATSDKGARG. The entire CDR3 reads CATSDKGARGYTF.